The 2 T cell receptor beta chains given below trace back to one sample, sequenced in a study of CD8 T cells in ankylosing spondylitis (dated by TCRdb to about 2017). The library came from 5' RACE. TCRdb names Illumina HiSeq 2500 as the instrument used. TCRdb reran the public reads through fastp at Q25 and MiXCR, keeping productive beta chains. Identical CDR3 proteins give one entry, which carries the most common genes and DNA. This sample is represented by 150,000 to 200,000 distinct CDR3 sequences; 15% to 20% of them were singletons. The ten largest clones capture over 7.5% of the sample. The material sequenced was blood, either unsorted or a sorted T cell fraction (not recorded which). The receptors were sampled from a male donor with ankylosing spondylitis or in good health (not recorded which).

The chain joins TRBV9 to TRBJ2-7; unclear D gene. Between the trimmed V and J ends, which lost 0 bases and 5 bases, there was a span of 15 bases. Germline CDR1 and CDR2: SGDLS and YYNGEE. The CDR3 totals 15 residues. The CDR3: CASSVALGALDEQYF. CDR3 DNA sequence: TGTGCCAGCAGCGTAGCCCTGGGTGCCCTGGACGAGCAGTACTTC.

This chain uses TRBV19 with TRBJ2-2; a weak D match, TRBD1 (5 bases). CDR3 length equals 13 residues. Germline CDR1 and CDR2: LNHDA and SQIVND (reference sequence). Trimming stripped 7 bases from V and 6 bases from J, with 12 bases between. The CDR3: CASTPDRPGELFF. The CDR3 coding sequence is TGTGCCAGTACCCCCGACAGACCCGGGGAGCTGTTTTTT.